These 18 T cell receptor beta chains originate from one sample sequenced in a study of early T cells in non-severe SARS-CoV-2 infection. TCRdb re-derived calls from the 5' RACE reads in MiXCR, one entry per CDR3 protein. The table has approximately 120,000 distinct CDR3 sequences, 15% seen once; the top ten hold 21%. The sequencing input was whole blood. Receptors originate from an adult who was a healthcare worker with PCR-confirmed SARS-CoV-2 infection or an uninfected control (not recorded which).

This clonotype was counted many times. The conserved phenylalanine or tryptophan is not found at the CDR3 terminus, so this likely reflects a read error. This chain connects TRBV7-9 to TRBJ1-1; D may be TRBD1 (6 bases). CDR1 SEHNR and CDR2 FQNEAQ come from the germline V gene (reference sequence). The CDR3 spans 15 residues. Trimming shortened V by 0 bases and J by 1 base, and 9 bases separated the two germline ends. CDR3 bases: TGTGCCAGCAGCTTAGCACAGGGTAGGAACACTGAAGCTTTCCTT. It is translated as CASSLAQGRNTEAFL.

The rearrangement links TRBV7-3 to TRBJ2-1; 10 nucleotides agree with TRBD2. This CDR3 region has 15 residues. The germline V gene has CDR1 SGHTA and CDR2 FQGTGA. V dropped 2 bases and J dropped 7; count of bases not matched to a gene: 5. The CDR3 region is CASSLERGGLNEQFF. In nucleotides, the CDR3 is TGTGCCAGCAGCTTAGAGCGGGGGGGCCTTAATGAGCAGTTCTTC.

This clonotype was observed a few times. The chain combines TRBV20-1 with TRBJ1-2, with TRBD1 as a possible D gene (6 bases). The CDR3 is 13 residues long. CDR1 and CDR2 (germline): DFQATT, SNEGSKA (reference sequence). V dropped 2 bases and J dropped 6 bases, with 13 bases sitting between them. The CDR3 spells CSARNPTGDGYTF. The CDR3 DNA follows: TGCAGTGCTAGAAACCCGACAGGCGATGGCTACACCTTC.

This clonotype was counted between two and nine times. The CDR3 reads CASSYSAGIPQETQYF. The CDR3, as DNA: TGTGCCAGCAGTTACTCGGCTGGGATCCCCCAGGAGACCCAGTACTTC. V is TRBV6-5 and J is TRBJ2-5; D gene uncertain. The germline gives CDR1 MNHEY, CDR2 SVGAGI. The V gene lost 0 bases and the J gene lost 5 bases, with 16 bases spanning the gap. The CDR3 covers 16 residues.

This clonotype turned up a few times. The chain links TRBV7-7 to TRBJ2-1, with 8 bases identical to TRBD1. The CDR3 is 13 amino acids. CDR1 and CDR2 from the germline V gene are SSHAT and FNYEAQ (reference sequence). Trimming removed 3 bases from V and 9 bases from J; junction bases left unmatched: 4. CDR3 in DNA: TGTGCCAGCAGCTTTGACAGGGGAAGTGAGCAGTTCTTC. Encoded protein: CASSFDRGSEQFF.

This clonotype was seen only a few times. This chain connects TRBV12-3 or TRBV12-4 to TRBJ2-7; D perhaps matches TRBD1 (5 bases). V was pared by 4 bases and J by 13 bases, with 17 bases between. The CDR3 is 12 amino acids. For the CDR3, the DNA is TGTGCCAGCAGTTCCGGACAATTCGCTCGCTACTTC. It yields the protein CASSSGQFARYF.

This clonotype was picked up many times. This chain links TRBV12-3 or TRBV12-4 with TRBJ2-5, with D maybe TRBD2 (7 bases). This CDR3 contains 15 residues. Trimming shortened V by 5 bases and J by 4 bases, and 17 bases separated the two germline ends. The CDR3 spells CASSPSRGGRETQYF. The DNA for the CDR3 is TGTGCCAGCAGTCCCTCGAGGGGGGGGCGAGAGACCCAGTACTTC.

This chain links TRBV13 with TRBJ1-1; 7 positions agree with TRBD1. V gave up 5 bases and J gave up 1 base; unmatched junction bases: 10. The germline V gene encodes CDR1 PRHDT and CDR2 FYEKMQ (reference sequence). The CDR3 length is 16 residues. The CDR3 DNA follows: TGTGCCAGCAGCCCTCGACAGGGTCATTGGAACACTGAAGCTTTCTTT. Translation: CASSPRQGHWNTEAFF.

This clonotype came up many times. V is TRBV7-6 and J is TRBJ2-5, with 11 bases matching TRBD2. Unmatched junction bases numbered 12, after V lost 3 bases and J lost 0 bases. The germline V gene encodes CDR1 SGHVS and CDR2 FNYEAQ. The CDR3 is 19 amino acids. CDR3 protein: CASSFRLAGGRSYQETQYF. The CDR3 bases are TGTGCCAGCAGCTTCAGGCTAGCGGGGGGCCGAAGCTACCAAGAGACCCAGTACTTC. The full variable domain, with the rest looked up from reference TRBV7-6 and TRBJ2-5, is GAGVSQSPRYKVTKRGQDVALRCDPISGHVSLYWYRQALGQGPEFLTYFNYEAQQDKSGLPNDRFSAERPEGSISTLTIQRTEQRDSAMYRCASSFRLAGGRSYQETQYFGPGTRLLVL.

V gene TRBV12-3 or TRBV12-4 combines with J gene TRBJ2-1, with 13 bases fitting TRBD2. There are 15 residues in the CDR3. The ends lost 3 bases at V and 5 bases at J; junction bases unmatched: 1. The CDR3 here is CASSLTSGGNNEQFF. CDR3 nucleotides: TGTGCCAGCAGTTTGACTAGCGGGGGGAACAATGAGCAGTTCTTC.

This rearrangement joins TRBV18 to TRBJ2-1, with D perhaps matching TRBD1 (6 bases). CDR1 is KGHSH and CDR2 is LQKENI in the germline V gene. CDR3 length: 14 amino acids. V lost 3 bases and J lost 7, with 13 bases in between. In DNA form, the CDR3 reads TGTGCCAGCTCACCCGACAGGAATGGAAATGAGCAGTTCTTC. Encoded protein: CASSPDRNGNEQFF.

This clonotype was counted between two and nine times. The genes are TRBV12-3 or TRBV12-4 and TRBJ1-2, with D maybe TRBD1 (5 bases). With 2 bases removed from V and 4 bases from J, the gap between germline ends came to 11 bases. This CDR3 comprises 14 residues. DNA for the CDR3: TGTGCCAGCAGTTTAAAGCAGGGACCCTATGGCTACACCTTC. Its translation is CASSLKQGPYGYTF.

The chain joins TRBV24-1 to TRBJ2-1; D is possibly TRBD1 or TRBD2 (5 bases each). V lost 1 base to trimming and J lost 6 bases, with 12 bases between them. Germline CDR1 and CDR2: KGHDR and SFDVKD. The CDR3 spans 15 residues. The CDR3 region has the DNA TGTGCCACCAGTGATTTCCGGGACGCCCGCAATGAGCAGTTCTTC. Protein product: CATSDFRDARNEQFF.

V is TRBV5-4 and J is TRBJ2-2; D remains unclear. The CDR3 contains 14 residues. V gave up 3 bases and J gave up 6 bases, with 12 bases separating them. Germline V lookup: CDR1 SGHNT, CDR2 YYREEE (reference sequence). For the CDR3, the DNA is TGTGCCAGCAGCTACGCTAGGTCGTCCGGGGAGCTGTTTTTT. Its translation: CASSYARSSGELFF.

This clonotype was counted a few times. CDR3 DNA: TGTGCCTGGAGTGTACTGGGGGCCTACGAGCAGTACTTC. Translated: CAWSVLGAYEQYF. The chain recombines TRBV30 with TRBJ2-7; either TRBD1 or TRBD2 may fit D (5 bases each). CDR1 is GTSNPN and CDR2 is SVGIG in the germline V gene (reference sequence). CDR3 length: 13 residues. Trimming shortened V by 0 bases and J by 2 bases, and 8 bases separated the two germline ends.

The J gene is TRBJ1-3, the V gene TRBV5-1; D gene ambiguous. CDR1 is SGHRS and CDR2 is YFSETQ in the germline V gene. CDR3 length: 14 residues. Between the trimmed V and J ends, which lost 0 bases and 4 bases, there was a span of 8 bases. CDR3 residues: CASSLDSRGNTIYF. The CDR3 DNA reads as TGCGCCAGCAGCTTGGATTCGCGGGGAAACACCATATATTTT.

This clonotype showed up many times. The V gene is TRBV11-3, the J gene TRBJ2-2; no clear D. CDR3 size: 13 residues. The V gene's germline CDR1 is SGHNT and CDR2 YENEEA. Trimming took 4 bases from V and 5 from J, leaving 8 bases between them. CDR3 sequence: CASSSEITGELFF. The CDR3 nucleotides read TGTGCCAGCAGCTCAGAAATAACCGGGGAGCTGTTTTTT.

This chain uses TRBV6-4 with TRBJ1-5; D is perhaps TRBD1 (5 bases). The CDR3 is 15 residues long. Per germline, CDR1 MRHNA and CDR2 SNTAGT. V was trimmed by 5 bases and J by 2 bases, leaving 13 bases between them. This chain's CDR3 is CASSWAARGNQPQHF. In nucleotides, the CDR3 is TGTGCCAGCAGTTGGGCCGCCAGGGGCAATCAGCCCCAGCATTTT.